The rows below give T cell receptor beta chains drawn from one sample of a study of blood T cell repertoires in COVID-19. The assay was immunoSEQ multiplex PCR, and TCRdb's table has in-frame clones only and misses some. The data contain hundreds of thousands of clones, about 90% of them seen just once; the ten biggest clones take up around 3%. Input material: PBMCs or T cells enriched from blood (not recorded which). The receptors shown here come from a woman in her 30s who had recovered from COVID-19. The CDR3 runs from the conserved cysteine through the conserved F or W. D genes are given only for firm matches. Clone size is given for some rows only: seen once, a few or many times, or a class if the clone is expanded.

V,J,size,D,CDR3,DNA
TRBV21-1,TRBJ2-1,.,.,CASCTGTGGYNEQFF,TGTGCCAGCTGCACCGGGACAGGGGGCTACAATGAGCAGTTCTTC
TRBV10-2,TRBJ1-1,.,TRBD1,CASRSTGATEAFF,TGCGCCAGCAGGTCTACAGGGGCCACTGAAGCTTTCTTT
TRBV7-6,TRBJ1-2,.,TRBD1,CASSLAVTGGVDGYTF,TGTGCCAGCAGCTTAGCCGTGACAGGGGGCGTCGATGGCTACACCTTC
TRBV19,TRBJ1-2,.,TRBD1,CASTKEMGTGVSVYGYTF,TGTGCCAGTACTAAAGAAATGGGGACAGGGGTATCGGTCTATGGCTACACCTTC
TRBV3-1/TRBV3-2,TRBJ2-3,.,.,CASSPGEITDTQYF,TGTGCCAGCAGCCCAGGGGAGATCACAGATACGCAGTATTTT
TRBV28,TRBJ2-7,.,.,CASSTTGTRVYEQYF,TGTGCCAGCAGCACTACCGGGACAAGGGTCTACGAGCAGTACTTC
TRBV4-2,TRBJ2-7,.,TRBD2,CASSQGLANIYEQYF,TGTGCCAGCAGCCAAGGACTAGCGAACATCTACGAGCAGTACTTC
TRBV5-1,TRBJ2-1,.,.,CASSISGGEQFF,TGCGCCAGCAGCATCAGCGGAGGTGAGCAGTTCTTC
TRBV28,TRBJ2-7,.,TRBD2,CASSFGLAGSYEQYF,TGTGCCAGCAGTTTTGGACTAGCGGGATCTTACGAGCAGTACTTC
TRBV5-1,TRBJ1-2,.,TRBD1,CASSPGQGEGGYTF,TGCGCCAGCAGCCCCGGACAGGGGGAAGGTGGCTACACCTTC
TRBV28,TRBJ2-7,.,TRBD2,CASTPSGRWYEQYF,TGTGCCAGCACCCCTAGCGGGAGGTGGTACGAGCAGTACTTC
TRBV2,TRBJ2-1,.,TRBD2,CASSETSGYAYNEQFF,TGTGCCAGCAGCGAGACTAGCGGGTATGCCTACAATGAGCAGTTCTTC
TRBV7-8,TRBJ2-7,.,.,CASSLGQSSNYEQYF,TGTGCCAGCAGCTTAGGCCAGTCCTCGAATTACGAGCAGTACTTC
TRBV11-3,TRBJ1-2,.,.,CASSFSSDRTLFF,TGTGCCAGCAGCTTCTCCTCCGACAGGACCTTATTCTTC
TRBV7-3,TRBJ1-2,once,TRBD1,CASSSDPGQARGYTF,TGTGCCAGCAGCTCAGATCCCGGACAGGCCAGGGGCTACACCTTC
TRBV7-6,TRBJ1-1,.,.,CASSSGVNTEAFF,TGTGCCAGCAGCTCCGGGGTAAACACTGAAGCTTTCTTT
TRBV10-3,TRBJ1-5,.,.,CAISESEVEQPQHF,TGTGCCATCAGTGAGTCTGAGGTGGAACAGCCCCAGCATTTT
TRBV2,TRBJ1-1,.,.,CASSQQGYTEAFF,TGTGCCAGCAGTCAACAGGGATACACTGAAGCTTTCTTT
TRBV12-3/TRBV12-4,TRBJ1-1,.,.,CASSLLRRTEAFF,TGTGCCAGCAGTTTATTAAGGAGAACTGAAGCTTTCTTT
TRBV4-1,TRBJ2-7,.,.,CASSQEAGEGEQYF,TGCGCCAGCAGCCAAGAAGCAGGAGAGGGCGAGCAGTACTTC
TRBV11-1,TRBJ2-3,.,.,CASSLGLHGSGNTQYF,TGTGCCAGCAGCTTAGGTCTTCACGGGAGTGGAAATACGCAGTATTTT
TRBV6-5,TRBJ2-2,.,TRBD1,CASSYSTGDTGELFF,TGTGCCAGCAGTTACTCGACAGGGGATACCGGGGAGCTGTTTTTT
TRBV27,TRBJ2-7,.,TRBD2,CASSLSLSGTSFGHEQYF,TGTGCCAGCAGTTTATCGTTGTCCGGGACTAGTTTCGGCCACGAGCAGTACTTC
TRBV5-5,TRBJ1-4,.,.,CASSPAPQPTNEKLFF,TGTGCCAGCAGCCCGGCCCCACAGCCAACTAATGAAAAACTGTTTTTT
TRBV11-2,TRBJ2-2,once,.,CASSLVGRETNTGELFF,TGTGCCAGCAGCTTAGTGGGGCGCGAGACGAACACCGGGGAGCTGTTTTTT
TRBV12-3/TRBV12-4,TRBJ1-2,.,.,CASSFTGRGGYTF,TGTGCCAGCAGTTTTACAGGGCGAGGTGGCTACACCTTC
TRBV3-1/TRBV3-2,TRBJ2-1,.,TRBD2,CASSQYASGDYNEQFF,TGTGCCAGCAGCCAATACGCTAGCGGGGACTACAATGAGCAGTTCTTC
TRBV4-2,TRBJ2-6,.,TRBD2,CASSQEEGRLAGGGANVLTF,TGTGCCAGCAGCCAGGAAGAGGGGAGACTAGCGGGAGGTGGGGCCAACGTCCTGACTTTC
TRBV15,TRBJ2-3,.,TRBD2,CATSRGSGGPDTQYF,TGTGCCACCAGCAGAGGCAGCGGGGGCCCCGATACGCAGTATTTT
TRBV19,TRBJ1-2,once,.,CASGGTQGLYGYTF,TGTGCCAGTGGCGGGACTCAAGGGTTGTATGGCTACACCTTC
TRBV7-2,TRBJ2-7,.,.,CASSLGGHFASYEQYF,TGTGCCAGCAGCTTAGGGGGCCACTTTGCCTCCTACGAGCAGTACTTC
TRBV18,TRBJ1-1,.,.,CASSPVFSGSEAFF,TGTGCCAGCTCACCAGTTTTTTCCGGGTCTGAAGCTTTCTTT
TRBV7-2,TRBJ2-1,once,TRBD2,CASTPTSGGSYNEQFF,TGTGCCAGCACTCCTACTAGCGGGGGCTCCTACAATGAGCAGTTCTTC
TRBV11-1,TRBJ1-2,.,TRBD1,CASSLARGTGYGYTF,TGTGCCAGCAGCTTAGCCCGCGGGACAGGCTATGGCTACACCTTC
TRBV6-5,TRBJ1-2,.,.,CASTHRSIRGSGYTF,TGTGCCAGCACCCATAGATCCATCAGGGGCAGTGGCTACACCTTC
TRBV19,TRBJ2-1,.,TRBD2,CASTRLGTSGFEQFF,TGTGCCAGTACCCGACTGGGGACTAGCGGATTTGAGCAGTTCTTC
TRBV19,TRBJ2-1,.,TRBD2,CASSFGLAGEQFF,TGTGCCAGTAGTTTTGGACTAGCGGGGGAGCAGTTCTTC
TRBV7-2,TRBJ2-2,.,.,CASSLGGPGGELFF,TGTGCCAGCAGCTTAGGGGGCCCAGGCGGGGAGCTGTTTTTT
TRBV14,TRBJ1-4,.,.,CASSQVAGNEKLFF,TGTGCCAGCAGCCAAGTCGCCGGGAATGAAAAACTGTTTTTT
TRBV7-8,TRBJ2-3,.,TRBD2,CASSRIAAGGSTDTQYF,TGTGCCAGCAGCCGTATCGCGGCGGGGGGTAGCACAGATACGCAGTATTTT
TRBV12-3/TRBV12-4,TRBJ2-1,.,TRBD1,CASRVQQGTEQFF,TGTGCCAGCAGGGTTCAACAGGGGACGGAGCAGTTCTTC
TRBV19,TRBJ1-1,.,.,CASSIGTPNEAFF,TGTGCCAGTAGTATAGGTACACCCAATGAAGCTTTCTTT
TRBV7-9,TRBJ1-4,.,.,CASSPRWGLGEKLFF,TGTGCCAGCAGCCCCCGTTGGGGGCTGGGAGAAAAACTGTTTTTT
TRBV5-1,TRBJ2-7,.,.,CASSLKNRDYEQYF,TGCGCCAGCAGCTTGAAGAACAGGGACTACGAGCAGTACTTC
TRBV18,TRBJ2-7,.,TRBD2,CASSPGLQTYEQYF,TGTGCCAGCTCACCGGGACTACAGACCTACGAGCAGTACTTC
TRBV20-1,TRBJ2-7,.,.,CSASNGPNYEQYF,TGCAGTGCTAGTAATGGGCCAAACTACGAGCAGTACTTC
TRBV6-5,TRBJ2-2,.,.,CASSYSAFANTGELFF,TGTGCCAGCAGTTACTCAGCTTTCGCGAACACCGGGGAGCTGTTTTTT
TRBV12-2,TRBJ1-2,.,.,CASRYRPQGFYGYTF,TGTGCAAGTCGGTATCGGCCTCAGGGCTTCTATGGCTACACCTTC
TRBV19,TRBJ1-1,.,.,CASSTGVAEAFF,TGTGCCAGTAGTACAGGGGTCGCCGAAGCTTTCTTT
TRBV18,TRBJ2-7,.,.,CASSPREGQGFYEQYF,TGTGCCAGCTCACCGCGGGAGGGACAGGGGTTCTACGAGCAGTACTTC
TRBV4-1,TRBJ1-2,.,TRBD1,CASSQGTGTNYGYTF,TGCGCCAGCAGCCAAGGGACAGGGACTAACTATGGCTACACCTTC
TRBV5-1,TRBJ2-5,few,.,CASSLRGFEETQYF,TGCGCCAGCAGCTTGCGGGGGTTTGAAGAGACCCAGTACTTC
TRBV6-4,TRBJ2-6,medium-sized,.,CASSLDSSGANVLTF,TGTGCCAGCAGTCTGGACAGCTCTGGGGCCAACGTCCTGACTTTC
TRBV19,TRBJ2-1,.,.,CASSAGFERAYNEQFF,TGTGCCAGTAGTGCCGGGTTCGAACGGGCCTACAATGAGCAGTTCTTC
TRBV19,TRBJ1-4,.,TRBD1,CASRDRGQGGEKLFF,TGTGCCAGTAGGGATCGAGGACAGGGGGGTGAAAAACTGTTTTTT
TRBV28,TRBJ1-6,.,.,CASRAGLSPLHF,TGTGCCAGCAGGGCAGGGCTTTCACCCCTCCACTTT
TRBV5-4,TRBJ2-1,.,.,CASSSPTDFYNEQFF,TGTGCCAGCAGCTCCCCCACGGACTTTTACAATGAGCAGTTCTTC
TRBV5-1,TRBJ2-5,.,TRBD1,CASSPGQAQETQYF,TGCGCCAGCAGCCCGGGACAGGCTCAAGAGACCCAGTACTTC
TRBV4-2,TRBJ1-1,.,TRBD1,CASSEPTGGDTEAFF,TGTGCCAGCAGCGAACCTACAGGGGGGGACACTGAAGCTTTCTTT